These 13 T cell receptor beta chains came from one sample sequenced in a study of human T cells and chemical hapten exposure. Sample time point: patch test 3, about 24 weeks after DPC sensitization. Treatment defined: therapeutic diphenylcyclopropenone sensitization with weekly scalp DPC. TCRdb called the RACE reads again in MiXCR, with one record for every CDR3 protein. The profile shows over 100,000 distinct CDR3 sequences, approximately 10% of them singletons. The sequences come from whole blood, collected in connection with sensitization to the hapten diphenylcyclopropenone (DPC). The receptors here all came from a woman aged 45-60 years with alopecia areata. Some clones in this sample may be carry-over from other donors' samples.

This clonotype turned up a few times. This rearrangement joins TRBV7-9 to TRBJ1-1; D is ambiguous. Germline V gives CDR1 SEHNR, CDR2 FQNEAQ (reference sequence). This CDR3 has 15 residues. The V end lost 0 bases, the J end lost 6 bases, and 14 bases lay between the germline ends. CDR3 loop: CASSLALSRSSEAFF. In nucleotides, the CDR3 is TGTGCCAGCAGCTTAGCGCTATCGCGTTCCTCTGAAGCTTTCTTT.

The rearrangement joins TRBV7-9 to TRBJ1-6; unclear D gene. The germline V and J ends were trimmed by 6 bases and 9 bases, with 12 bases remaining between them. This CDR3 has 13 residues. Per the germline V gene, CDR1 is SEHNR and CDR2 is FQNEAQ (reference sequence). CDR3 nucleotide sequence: TGTGCCAGCAGGGAGTTGGCCCGTTCACCCCTCCACTTT. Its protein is CASRELARSPLHF.

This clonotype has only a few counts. In DNA form, the CDR3 reads TGTGCCAGCAGCTCAGAACCTAGCGGGAGGGTGACCGGGGAGCTGTTTTTT. The encoded protein is CASSSEPSGRVTGELFF. This chain joins TRBV7-8 and TRBJ2-2; 12 nucleotides align to TRBD2. The CDR3 covers 17 residues. CDR1 is SGHVS, CDR2 FQNEAQ, per germline. The V segment lost 4 bases and the J segment 5 bases; nucleotides outside the gene matches: 8.

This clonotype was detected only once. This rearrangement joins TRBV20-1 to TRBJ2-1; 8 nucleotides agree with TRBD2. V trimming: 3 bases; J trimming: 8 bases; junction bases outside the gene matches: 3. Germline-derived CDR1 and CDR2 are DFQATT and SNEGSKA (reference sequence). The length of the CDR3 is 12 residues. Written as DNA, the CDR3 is TGCAGTGCTAGCGGGAGGGATGATGAGCAGTTCTTC. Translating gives CSASGRDDEQFF.

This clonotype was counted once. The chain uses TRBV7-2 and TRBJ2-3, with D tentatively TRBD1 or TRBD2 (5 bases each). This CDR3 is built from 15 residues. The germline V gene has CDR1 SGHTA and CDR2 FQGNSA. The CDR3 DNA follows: TGTGACAGTACCTGGGGCCGGGGCAGCACAGATACGCAGTATTTT. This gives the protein CDSTWGRGSTDTQYF.

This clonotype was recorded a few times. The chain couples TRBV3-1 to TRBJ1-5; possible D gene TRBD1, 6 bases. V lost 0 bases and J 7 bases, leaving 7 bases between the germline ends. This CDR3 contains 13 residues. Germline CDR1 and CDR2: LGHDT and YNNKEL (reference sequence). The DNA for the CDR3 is TGTGCCAGCAGCCAAGAAGGGGGACAGCCCCAGCATTTT. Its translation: CASSQEGGQPQHF. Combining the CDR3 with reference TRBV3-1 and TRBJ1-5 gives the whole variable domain DTAVSQTPKYLVTQMGNDKSIKCEQNLGHDTMYWYKQDSKKFLKIMFSYNNKELIINETVPNRFSPKSPDKAHLNLHINSLELGDSAVYFCASSQEGGQPQHFGDGTRLSIL.

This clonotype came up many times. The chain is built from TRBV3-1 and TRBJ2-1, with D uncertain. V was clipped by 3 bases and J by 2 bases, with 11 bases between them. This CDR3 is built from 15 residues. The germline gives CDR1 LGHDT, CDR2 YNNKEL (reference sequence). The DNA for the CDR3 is TGTGCCAGCAGCCAGGGTAGCTCGCCCTACAATGAGCAGTTCTTC. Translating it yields CASSQGSSPYNEQFF.

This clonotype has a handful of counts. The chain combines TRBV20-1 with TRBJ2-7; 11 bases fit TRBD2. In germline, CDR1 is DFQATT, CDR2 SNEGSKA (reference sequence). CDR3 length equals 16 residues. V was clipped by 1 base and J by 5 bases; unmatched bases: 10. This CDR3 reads CSARVPLAGGPDEQYF. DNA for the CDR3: TGCAGTGCTAGAGTTCCGCTAGCGGGAGGCCCGGACGAGCAGTACTTC.

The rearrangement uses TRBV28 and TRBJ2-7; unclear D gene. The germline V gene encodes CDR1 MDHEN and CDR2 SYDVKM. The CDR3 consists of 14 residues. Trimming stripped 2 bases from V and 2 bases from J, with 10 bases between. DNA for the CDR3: TGTGCCAGCAGTTTAGTGGGCGAACCCTACGAGCAGTACTTC. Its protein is CASSLVGEPYEQYF.

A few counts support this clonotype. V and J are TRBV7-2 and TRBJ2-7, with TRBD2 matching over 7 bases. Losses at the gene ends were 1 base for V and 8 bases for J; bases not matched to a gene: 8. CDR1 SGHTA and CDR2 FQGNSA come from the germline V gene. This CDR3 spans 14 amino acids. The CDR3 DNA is TGTGCCAGCAGCTTAGGGGACTACCCCCTCAAGCAGTACTTC. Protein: CASSLGDYPLKQYF.

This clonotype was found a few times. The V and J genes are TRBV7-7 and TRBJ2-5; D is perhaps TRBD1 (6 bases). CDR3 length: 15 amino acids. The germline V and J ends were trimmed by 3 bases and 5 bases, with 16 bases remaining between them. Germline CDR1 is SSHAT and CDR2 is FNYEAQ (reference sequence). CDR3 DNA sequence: TGTGCCAGCAGCTTTAGCAGGGGTCCGTTGGAGACCCAGTACTTC. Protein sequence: CASSFSRGPLETQYF.

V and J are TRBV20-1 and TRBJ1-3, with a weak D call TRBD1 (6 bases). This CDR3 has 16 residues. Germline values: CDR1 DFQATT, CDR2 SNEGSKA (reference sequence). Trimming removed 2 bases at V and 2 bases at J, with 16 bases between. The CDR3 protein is CSARREDSYTGNTIYF. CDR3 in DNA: TGCAGTGCTAGACGCGAGGACAGCTATACTGGAAACACCATATATTTT.

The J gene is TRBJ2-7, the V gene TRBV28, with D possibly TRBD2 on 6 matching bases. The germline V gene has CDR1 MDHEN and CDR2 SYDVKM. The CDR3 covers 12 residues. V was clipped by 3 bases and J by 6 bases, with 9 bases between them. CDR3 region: CASSLFGGEQYF. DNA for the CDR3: TGTGCCAGCAGTTTGTTCGGGGGCGAGCAGTACTTC.